A single sample is the source of the 14 T cell receptor beta chains below, sequenced in a study of blood T cell repertoires in COVID-19 (dated by TCRdb to 2019 to 2021). The library was made by the immunoSEQ multiplex PCR assay. TCRdb retrieved this table from immuneACCESS and kept in-frame rearrangements only. Not all clones are present; in checked studies, unresolved V genes account for under half, and no reason is known for the remainder. The sample data list fewer than 450,000 clones, and nearly 90% of these were observed just once. The ten biggest clones cover approximately 2.1% of the sample. Sequenced material: PBMCs or T cells enriched from blood (not recorded which). These receptors were obtained from a woman in her thirties or forties with acute COVID-19.

The rearrangement joins TRBV19 to TRBJ1-1; 7 nucleotides line up with TRBD1. In germline, CDR1 is LNHDA, CDR2 SQIVND (reference sequence). The CDR3 is 16 residues long. With 3 bases clipped from V and 8 bases from J, the junction kept 15 bases outside the gene matches. The DNA for the CDR3 is TGTGCCAGTAGTATCCGCTACAGGGGAAACCACTGGGAAGCTTTCTTT. Protein: CASSIRYRGNHWEAFF.

This chain links TRBV27 with TRBJ2-7, with TRBD1 as a possible D gene (6 bases). Deletions cut 6 bases from V and 3 bases from J, with 15 bases between. The germline gives CDR1 MNHEY, CDR2 SMNVEV (reference sequence). There are 14 residues in the CDR3. This CDR3 is CASRKQGAHYEQYF. CDR3 DNA: TGTGCCAGCAGAAAACAGGGTGCCCACTACGAGCAGTACTTC.

The J gene is TRBJ2-2, the V gene TRBV5-1, with D possibly TRBD2 on 6 matching bases. The length of the CDR3 is 15 residues. The V gene's germline CDR1 is SGHRS and CDR2 YFSETQ. Trimming removed 5 bases from V and 1 base from J, with 12 bases in between. The CDR3 DNA reads TGCGCCAGCAGTCTTATAGCGGTGAACACCGGGGAGCTGTTTTTT. Protein product: CASSLIAVNTGELFF.

The chain couples TRBV9 to TRBJ1-3, with a tentative D call TRBD1 (6 bases). The CDR3 consists of 15 residues. The V gene's germline CDR1 is SGDLS and CDR2 YYNGEE. V dropped 2 bases and J dropped 2 bases, with 11 bases sitting between them. DNA of the CDR3: TGTGCCAGCAGCGTCACAGGGATAGCTGGAAACACCATATATTTT. Its translation is CASSVTGIAGNTIYF.

The rearrangement uses TRBV2 and TRBJ2-1; 8 bases match TRBD2. The J segment lost 9 bases and the V segment lost 6 bases, leaving 16 bases of the junction unmatched. The germline V gene has CDR1 SNHLY and CDR2 FYNNEI. CDR3 length: 16 amino acids. In DNA, the CDR3 is TGTGCCAGCAGGCAGACCGGGGGGGCCTCTTTGGTTGAGCAGTTCTTC. Protein sequence: CASRQTGGASLVEQFF.

The chain couples TRBV6-4 to TRBJ1-6, with D unresolved. Per the germline V gene, CDR1 is MRHNA and CDR2 is SNTAGT. Between the trimmed V and J ends, which lost 3 bases and 7 bases, there was a span of 7 bases. The CDR3 sequence is 13 residues long. Here the CDR3 DNA reads TGTGCCAGCAGTGAGGGCGAGAATTCACCCCTCCACTTT. It codes for CASSEGENSPLHF.

This rearrangement joins TRBV7-6 to TRBJ1-6; D is unclear. The germline CDR1 and CDR2 sequences are SGHVS and FNYEAQ. This CDR3 has 13 amino acids. V lost 3 bases to trimming and J lost 7 bases, with 7 bases between them. Here the CDR3 DNA reads TGTGCCAGCAGCTTGGAGGGAAATTCACCCCTCCACTTT. Translation gives CASSLEGNSPLHF. Using reference TRBV7-6 and TRBJ1-6 for the parts outside the CDR3, the full variable domain is GAGVSQSPRYKVTKRGQDVALRCDPISGHVSLYWYRQALGQGPEFLTYFNYEAQQDKSGLPNDRFSAERPEGSISTLTIQRTEQRDSAMYRCASSLEGNSPLHFGNGTRLTVT.

The chain employs TRBV2 and TRBJ1-4; 9 nucleotides align to TRBD1. With 2 bases clipped from V and 7 bases from J, the junction kept 8 bases outside the gene matches. Germline V gives CDR1 SNHLY, CDR2 FYNNEI. The CDR3 spans 16 residues. The CDR3 DNA reads as TGTGCCAGCAGTGAAACCCAAACAGGGGGCGGTGAAAAACTGTTTTTT. Protein: CASSETQTGGGEKLFF.

This clone was recorded only once. Other nucleotide sequences in the sample specify the same CDR3. The J gene is TRBJ1-2, the V gene TRBV7-9, with D hard to call. V dropped 0 bases and J dropped 0 bases, with 5 bases sitting between them. Germline V lookup: CDR1 SEHNR, CDR2 FQNEAQ (reference sequence). The CDR3 is made up of 14 amino acids. CDR3 in DNA: TGTGCCAGCAGCTTAGCCGGTTCTAACTATGGCTACACCTTC. Protein product: CASSLAGSNYGYTF.

This rearrangement joins TRBV4-1 to TRBJ2-5, with 14 bases matching TRBD2. CDR1 is MGHRA and CDR2 is YSYEKL in the germline V gene. The CDR3 has 17 residues. V lost 4 bases, J lost 5 bases, and 9 bases stayed unmatched. The CDR3 DNA sequence: TGCGCCAGCAGCCTTGGACTAGCGGGGGGTATAGGCGAGACCCAGTACTTC. Protein product: CASSLGLAGGIGETQYF.

The chain couples TRBV7-6 to TRBJ1-3, with D possibly matching TRBD1 (5 bases). V lost 5 bases and J lost 2, with 13 bases in between. There are 15 residues in the CDR3. Germline loops: CDR1 SGHVS, CDR2 FNYEAQ. The CDR3 bases are TGTGCCAGCAGCCCCTGGGGAGGGGCTGGAAACACCATATATTTT. Amino acid sequence: CASSPWGGAGNTIYF.

The chain uses TRBV23-1 and TRBJ2-3; 7 nucleotides line up with TRBD2. TRBV23-1 is labeled an ORF, and its function is uncertain. The CDR3 loop spans 15 amino acids. V lost 1 base, J lost 4 bases, and 5 bases stayed unmatched. DNA for the CDR3: TGCGCCAGCAGTCAATGGCGGGAGAGATCAGATACGCAGTATTTT. Its translation: CASSQWRERSDTQYF.

The sample holds a few counts of this clone. This chain connects TRBV4-1 to TRBJ1-1, with D unclear. Germline V gives CDR1 MGHRA, CDR2 YSYEKL. V was clipped by 3 bases and J by 3 bases, with 14 bases between them. The CDR3 is 15 residues long. DNA of the CDR3: TGCGCCAGCAGCCAGGACCTTATGGGAGACACTGAAGCTTTCTTT. Residues: CASSQDLMGDTEAFF.

The genes are TRBV3-1 (or the pseudogene TRBV3-2) and TRBJ2-2; tentative D call: TRBD2 (6 bases). The ends were cut back, 5 bases at V and 4 bases at J, with 8 bases in the middle. This CDR3 has 13 residues. Looked up from germline, CDR1 is LGHDT and CDR2 is YNNKEL (reference sequence). CDR3 sequence reads: CASSMGGTGELFF. CDR3 nucleotide sequence: TGTGCCAGCAGCATGGGGGGCACCGGGGAGCTGTTTTTT.